This T cell receptor beta chain originates from a study of patients and donors after allogeneic stem cell transplantation. Via MiXCR, TCRdb re-called the RT-PCR reads, giving one row per CDR3 protein. The sample yields a few hundred distinct CDR3 sequences, 2% to 3% seen once. This clonotype has a handful of counts. The germline V and J ends were trimmed by 11 bases and 9 bases, with 14 bases remaining between them. CDR1 and CDR2 from the germline V gene are SGHVS and FNYEAQ. The CDR3 extends over 10 amino acids. This rearrangement joins TRBV7-6 to TRBJ2-7, with D possibly matching TRBD2 (5 bases). This TCR was recovered from a human donor who was either an allogeneic HSCT recipient or a stem cell or donor lymphocyte infusion donor (not recorded which). It is not recorded whose cells these are; they may come from a transplant donor. Sequencing used blood, either unsorted or a sorted T cell fraction (not recorded which). The CDR3: CASAGAVQYF. The CDR3 nucleotides are TGTGCCTCAGCAGGAGCGGTGCAGTACTTC.